These T cell receptor beta chains were read from a single sample in a study of blood T cell repertoires in COVID-19. Sequenced by immunoSEQ multiplex PCR; TCRdb stores in-frame clones only, minus some. In the table there are tens of thousands of clones, over 70% of which are singletons. The sample taken for sequencing was peripheral blood. All receptors come from a man of 80 years or more with active or convalescent COVID-19. Both conserved end residues are part of each CDR3. Fields, in order: J gene, clone size, D gene, V gene, CDR3 protein, CDR3 DNA. A D gene is named only where the DNA matches it firmly. Size is omitted from some rows. Given values are once, few, many or a class for expanded clones.

>TRBJ2-7|-|-|TRBV5-4
CASSLANGGEQYF
TGTGCCAGCAGCTTGGCCAACGGGGGCGAGCAGTACTTC
>TRBJ1-2|-|TRBD1|TRBV4-1
CASSQGDRVVRGYTF
TGCGCCAGCAGCCAAGGGGACAGGGTAGTTCGGGGCTACACCTTC
>TRBJ2-1|-|TRBD2|TRBV18
CASARGLAGDYEQFF
TGTGCCAGCGCACGGGGACTAGCGGGAGATTATGAGCAGTTCTTC
>TRBJ1-5|once|TRBD1|TRBV4-1
CASSLGTGEDQPQHF
TGCGCCAGCAGCCTCGGGACAGGGGAAGATCAGCCCCAGCATTTT
>TRBJ1-1|-|-|TRBV14
CASSQDLGRVNTEAFF
TGTGCCAGCAGCCAAGATCTGGGCAGGGTGAACACTGAAGCTTTCTTT
>TRBJ1-2|once|-|TRBV12-3/TRBV12-4
CASSPTILHGYTF
TGTGCCAGCAGTCCCACTATCCTTCATGGCTACACCTTC
>TRBJ2-5|-|-|TRBV18
CASSATGETQYF
TGTGCCAGCTCCGCCACGGGGGAGACCCAGTACTTC
>TRBJ1-6|-|-|TRBV6-5
CASSYSDSGNSPLHF
TGTGCCAGCAGTTACTCAGACAGTGGCAATTCACCCCTCCACTTT
>TRBJ2-2|-|TRBD1|TRBV4-1
CASSNGLWDRATGELFF
TGCGCCAGCAGCAACGGCTTGTGGGACAGGGCCACCGGGGAGCTGTTTTTT
>TRBJ1-6|-|-|TRBV3-1/TRBV3-2
CASSPLPVNSPLHF
TGTGCCAGCAGCCCCCTGCCGGTGAATTCACCCCTCCACTTT
>TRBJ2-7|-|TRBD2|TRBV6-5
CASRSSGGSGEQYF
TGTGCCAGCCGGTCAAGCGGGGGATCGGGTGAGCAGTACTTC
>TRBJ2-5|-|-|TRBV28
CASNSGSETQYF
TGTGCCAGCAATTCCGGGTCAGAGACCCAGTACTTC
>TRBJ2-3|few|TRBD2|TRBV5-5
CASSLGGGTTDTQYF
TGTGCCAGCAGCTTGGGCGGGGGAACCACAGATACGCAGTATTTT
>TRBJ2-7|-|-|TRBV7-8
CASSLARVRSDEQYF
TGTGCCAGCAGCTTAGCCCGAGTCCGATCGGACGAGCAGTACTTC
>TRBJ1-2|-|-|TRBV6-6
CASSYGRRVVGYTF
TGTGCCAGCAGTTACGGCCGCAGGGTGGTTGGCTACACCTTC
>TRBJ2-5|-|-|TRBV7-8
CASSLGLQQETQYF
TGTGCCAGCAGCTTAGGTTTACAGCAAGAGACCCAGTACTTC
>TRBJ2-2|-|TRBD2|TRBV24-1
CATSDLSGGASGELFF
TGTGCCACCAGTGATTTGAGCGGGGGGGCGTCCGGGGAGCTGTTTTTT
>TRBJ1-4|-|-|TRBV5-4
CASSTPGQGEKLFF
TGTGCCAGCAGCACCCCAGGGCAGGGGGAAAAACTGTTTTTT
>TRBJ2-3|-|-|TRBV6-2/TRBV6-3
CASSSNTDTQYF
TGTGCCAGCAGTTCCAACACAGATACGCAGTATTTT
>TRBJ1-1|once|TRBD1|TRBV18
CASSPGTGDNTEAFF
TGTGCCAGCTCACCAGGGACAGGGGACAACACTGAAGCTTTCTTT
>TRBJ2-1|-|TRBD2|TRBV4-1
CASSQLAGLPYNEQFF
TGCGCCAGCAGCCAACTAGCGGGCCTACCTTACAATGAGCAGTTCTTC
>TRBJ2-5|once|TRBD2|TRBV4-1
CASSQERLAGETQYF
TGCGCCAGCAGCCAAGAACGGCTAGCGGGGGAGACCCAGTACTTC
>TRBJ1-6|once|-|TRBV5-1
CASSLAGRSPLHF
TGCGCCAGCAGCCTTGCAGGGCGCTCACCCCTCCACTTT
>TRBJ1-2|-|-|TRBV5-1
CASSLAGVYGYTF
TGCGCCAGCAGCTTGGCAGGGGTCTATGGCTACACCTTC
>TRBJ2-6|-|TRBD2|TRBV7-9
CASSSWGGESGANVLTF
TGTGCCAGCAGCTCCTGGGGGGGAGAATCTGGGGCCAACGTCCTGACTTTC
>TRBJ1-6|-|-|TRBV6-5
CASSLRGSYNSPLHF
TGTGCCAGCAGTCTCCGCGGCTCCTATAATTCACCCCTCCACTTT
>TRBJ2-5|-|TRBD2|TRBV7-2
CASSLGPGLAGGQETQYF
TGTGCCAGCAGCTTAGGGCCGGGACTAGCGGGAGGGCAAGAGACCCAGTACTTC
>TRBJ2-7|-|TRBD1|TRBV10-3
CAIRGDRRSREQYF
TGTGCCATCAGGGGGGACAGGAGGTCCCGCGAGCAGTACTTC
>TRBJ1-5|-|TRBD1|TRBV2
CASREDGQAAWPQHF
TGTGCCAGCAGGGAAGACGGACAGGCAGCGTGGCCCCAGCATTTT
>TRBJ1-4|few|-|TRBV12-3/TRBV12-4
CASSLAGEKLFF
TGTGCCAGCAGTTTAGCCGGTGAAAAACTGTTTTTT
>TRBJ1-1|-|-|TRBV5-1
CASSLMIPGVNTEAFF
TGCGCCAGCAGCTTGATGATCCCAGGTGTGAACACTGAAGCTTTCTTT
>TRBJ1-1|-|-|TRBV18
CASSLSTEMNTEAFF
TGTGCCAGCTCTCTCTCGACAGAGATGAACACTGAAGCTTTCTTT
>TRBJ2-5|-|TRBD1|TRBV5-1
CASSLPTGGRETQYF
TGCGCCAGCAGCTTGCCCACAGGGGGGCGAGAGACCCAGTACTTC
>TRBJ2-3|-|-|TRBV6-5
CASRAAGRTDTQYF
TGTGCCAGCAGGGCCGCGGGACGCACAGATACGCAGTATTTT
>TRBJ1-2|-|TRBD1|TRBV5-1
CASSTGQGGYGYTF
TGCGCCAGCAGCACCGGACAGGGAGGCTATGGCTACACCTTC
>TRBJ1-2|few|TRBD1|TRBV18
CASSPPGQGEHGYTF
TGTGCCAGCTCACCACCGGGACAGGGGGAACATGGCTACACCTTC
>TRBJ1-3|-|-|TRBV29-1
CSVEDPTTGGNTIYF
TGCAGCGTTGAAGATCCTACGACAGGCGGAAACACCATATATTTT
>TRBJ2-7|-|-|TRBV27
CASSLYRSSYLQYF
TGTGCCAGCAGTTTATATCGTTCCTCTTATCTGCAGTACTTC
>TRBJ2-1|-|-|TRBV6-4
CASSDLGRGGNNEQFF
TGTGCCAGCAGTGACCTTGGGAGAGGGGGAAACAATGAGCAGTTCTTC
>TRBJ2-3|once|TRBD1|TRBV6-4
CASSTGTGGLDTQYF
TGTGCCAGCAGCACCGGGACAGGGGGCTTGGATACGCAGTATTTT
>TRBJ2-5|-|TRBD2|TRBV2
CASSEGGRRTQYF
TGTGCCAGCAGTGAGGGAGGGAGGAGGACCCAGTACTTC
>TRBJ2-7|few|TRBD1|TRBV10-3
CAISGQGNGQYF
TGTGCCATCAGCGGACAGGGGAATGGGCAGTACTTC
>TRBJ2-5|-|-|TRBV5-5
CARDLTGHQETQYF
TGTGCCAGGGACCTTACAGGTCACCAAGAGACCCAGTACTTC
>TRBJ1-6|-|-|TRBV10-3
CAISESIGTNSPLHF
TGTGCCATCAGTGAGTCGATTGGGACAAATTCACCCCTCCACTTT
>TRBJ2-7|medium-sized|TRBD1|TRBV5-1
CASSPDRAISEQYF
TGCGCCAGCAGCCCTGACAGGGCGATCTCCGAGCAGTACTTC
>TRBJ1-1|-|-|TRBV20-1
CSASAGGTVNTEAFF
TGCAGTGCTAGTGCAGGCGGGACGGTGAACACTGAAGCTTTCTTT
>TRBJ1-1|-|-|TRBV29-1
CSVTWTANTEAFF
TGCAGCGTTACATGGACAGCTAACACTGAAGCTTTCTTT
>TRBJ1-3|-|-|TRBV5-4
CASSDRVSIYF
TGTGCCAGCAGCGACCGGGTTAGCATATATTTT
>TRBJ2-1|-|TRBD2|TRBV7-9
CASRKPGLAGAGEQFF
TGTGCCAGCCGGAAGCCGGGACTAGCGGGAGCCGGTGAGCAGTTCTTC